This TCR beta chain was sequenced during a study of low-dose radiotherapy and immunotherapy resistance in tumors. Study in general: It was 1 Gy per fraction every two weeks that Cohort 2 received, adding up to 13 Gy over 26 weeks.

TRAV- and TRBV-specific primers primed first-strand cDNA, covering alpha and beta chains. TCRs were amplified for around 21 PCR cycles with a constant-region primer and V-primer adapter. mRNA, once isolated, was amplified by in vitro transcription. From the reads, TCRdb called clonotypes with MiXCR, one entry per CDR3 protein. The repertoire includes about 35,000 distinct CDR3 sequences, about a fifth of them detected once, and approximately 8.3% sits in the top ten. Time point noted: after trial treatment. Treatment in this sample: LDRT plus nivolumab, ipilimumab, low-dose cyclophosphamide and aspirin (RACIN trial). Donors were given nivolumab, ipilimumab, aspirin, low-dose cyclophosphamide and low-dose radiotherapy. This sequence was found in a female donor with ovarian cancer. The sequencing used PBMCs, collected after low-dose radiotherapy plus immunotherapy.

The CDR3 protein is CASILDSQETQYF. CDR3 in DNA: TGTGCCAGCATCTTGGACAGCCAAGAGACCCAGTACTTC. The chain joins TRBV6-8 to TRBJ2-5, with D possibly being TRBD1 (6 bases). Germline-derived CDR1 and CDR2 are MNHGY and SAAAGT. With 7 bases removed from V and 1 base from J, the gap between germline ends came to 10 bases. The length of the CDR3 is 13 residues.